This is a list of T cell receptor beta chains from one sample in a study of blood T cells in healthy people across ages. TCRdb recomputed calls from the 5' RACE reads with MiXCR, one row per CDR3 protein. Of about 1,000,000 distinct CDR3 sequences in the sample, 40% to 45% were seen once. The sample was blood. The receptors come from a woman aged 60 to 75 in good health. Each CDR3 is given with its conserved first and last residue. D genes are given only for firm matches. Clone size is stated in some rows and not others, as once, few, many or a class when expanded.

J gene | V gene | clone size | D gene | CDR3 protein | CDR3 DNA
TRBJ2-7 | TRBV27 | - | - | CASSLSQMGEQYF | TGTGCCAGCAGTTTATCACAGATGGGCGAGCAGTACTTC
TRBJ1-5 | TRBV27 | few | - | CASSFGGGQPQHF | TGTGCCAGCAGTTTTGGGGGCGGTCAGCCCCAGCATTTT
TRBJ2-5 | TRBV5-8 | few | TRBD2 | CASRTSGSETQYF | TGTGCCAGCAGGACTAGCGGGAGTGAGACCCAGTACTTC
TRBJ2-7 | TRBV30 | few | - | CAWSVRGNPYEQYF | TGTGCCTGGAGTGTACGGGGAAATCCCTACGAGCAGTACTTC
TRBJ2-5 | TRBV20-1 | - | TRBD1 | CSARGDRALQETQYF | TGCAGTGCTAGAGGGGACAGGGCCCTACAAGAGACCCAGTACTTC
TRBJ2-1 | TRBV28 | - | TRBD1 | CASRPQGAPYNEQFF | TGTGCCAGCAGGCCACAGGGGGCGCCTTACAATGAGCAGTTCTTC
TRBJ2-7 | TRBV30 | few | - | CASEGISYEQYF | TGTGCCTCCGAGGGGATCTCCTACGAGCAGTACTTC
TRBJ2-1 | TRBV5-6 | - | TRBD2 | CASSLELAGTEQFF | TGTGCCAGCAGCTTGGAGCTAGCGGGAACCGAGCAGTTCTTC
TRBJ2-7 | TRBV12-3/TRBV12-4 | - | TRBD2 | CASRLELAAGYNEQYF | TGTGCCAGCCGGCTCGAGCTAGCGGCCGGTTACAATGAGCAGTACTTC
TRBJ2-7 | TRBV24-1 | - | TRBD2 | CATSDRRGGYNEQYF | TGTGCCACCAGTGACCGACGCGGGGGGTACAACGAGCAGTACTTC
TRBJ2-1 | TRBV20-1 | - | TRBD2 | CSAILAGSYNEQFF | TGCAGTGCTATACTAGCGGGATCTTACAATGAGCAGTTCTTC
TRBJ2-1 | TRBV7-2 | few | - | CASSLVYQTSNEQFF | TGTGCCAGCAGCTTAGTGTACCAGACTAGTAATGAGCAGTTCTTC
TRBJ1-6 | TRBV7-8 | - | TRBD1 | CASRPGQYNSPLHF | TGTGCCAGCAGACCGGGACAGTACAATTCACCCCTCCACTTT
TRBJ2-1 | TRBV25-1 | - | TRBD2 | CASSEHGTRGSYNEQFF | TGTGCCAGCAGTGAACACGGGACTAGGGGAAGTTACAATGAGCAGTTCTTC
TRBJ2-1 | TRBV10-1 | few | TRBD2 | CASSATSGSSWNEQFF | TGCGCCAGCAGTGCGACTAGCGGGAGCTCTTGGAATGAGCAGTTCTTC
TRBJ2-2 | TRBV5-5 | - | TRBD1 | CASRPGLLDRGSHGELFF | TGTGCCAGCAGACCGGGACTCCTAGACAGGGGTAGTCACGGGGAGCTGTTTTTT
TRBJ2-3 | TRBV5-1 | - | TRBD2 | CASSAASGRTDTQYF | TGCGCCAGCAGCGCAGCTAGCGGGAGAACAGATACGCAGTATTTT
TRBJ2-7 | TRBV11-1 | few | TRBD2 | CASSLVAAGRCEQYF | TGTGCCAGCAGCTTAGTTGCAGCGGGGAGGTGCGAGCAGTACTTC
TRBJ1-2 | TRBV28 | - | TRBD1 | CASSPAGTANYGYTF | TGTGCCAGCAGTCCCGCCGGGACAGCTAACTATGGCTACACCTTC
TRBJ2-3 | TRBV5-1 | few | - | CASSLGTSLVDTQYF | TGCGCCAGCAGCTTAGGGACCTCCCTCGTGGATACGCAGTATTTT
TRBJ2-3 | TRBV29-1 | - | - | CSVEDPGGSLSTDTLYF | TGCAGCGTTGAAGATCCCGGGGGTAGCCTAAGCACAGATACGCTGTATTTT
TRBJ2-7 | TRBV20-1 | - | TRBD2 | CSATGTSSYEQYF | TGCAGTGCTACCGGGACTAGCTCCTACGAGCAGTACTTC
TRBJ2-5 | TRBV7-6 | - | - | CASSLDGILQETQYF | TGTGCCAGCAGCTTAGACGGGATTCTCCAGGAGACCCAGTACTTC
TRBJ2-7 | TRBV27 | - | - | CASSLGVASYEQYF | TGTGCCAGCAGTTTAGGGGTTGCCTCCTACGAGCAGTACTTC
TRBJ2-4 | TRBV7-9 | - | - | CASSAQGFSGKLSGNIQYF | TGTGCCAGCAGCGCACAGGGGTTTAGCGGAAAACTATCTGGAAACATTCAGTACTTC
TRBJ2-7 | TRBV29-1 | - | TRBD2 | CSVGHIAGAYEQYF | TGCAGCGTCGGCCACATAGCGGGAGCCTACGAGCAGTACTTC
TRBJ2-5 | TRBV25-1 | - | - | CASSEFSGPLVETQYF | TGTGCCAGCAGTGAATTCTCAGGGCCCCTGGTAGAGACCCAGTACTTC
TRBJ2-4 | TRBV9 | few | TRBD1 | CASSVGTGGSDGAKNIQYF | TGTGCCAGCAGCGTAGGTACAGGGGGATCCGATGGAGCCAAAAACATTCAGTACTTC
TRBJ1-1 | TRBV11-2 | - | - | CASNTPGRMNTEAFF | TGTGCCAGCAACACACCCGGTCGGATGAACACTGAAGCTTTCTTT
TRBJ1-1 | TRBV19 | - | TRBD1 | CASSITGGTAFF | TGTGCCAGTAGTATAACAGGGGGTACGGCTTTCTTT
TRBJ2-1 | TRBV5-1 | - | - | CASSLSQRGHNEQFF | TGCGCCAGCAGCTTGTCTCAGAGGGGCCACAATGAGCAGTTCTTC
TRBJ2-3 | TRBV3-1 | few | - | CASSQDPMGGTQYF | TGTGCCAGCAGCCAAGACCCGATGGGGGGTACGCAGTATTTT
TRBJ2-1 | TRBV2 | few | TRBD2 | CASKRDEYNEQFF | TGTGCCAGTAAGCGGGACGAGTACAATGAGCAGTTCTTC
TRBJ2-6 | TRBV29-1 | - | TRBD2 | CSVTSGRDFTGANVLTF | TGCAGCGTCACTAGCGGGAGGGATTTTACTGGGGCCAACGTCCTGACTTTC
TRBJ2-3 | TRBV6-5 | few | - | CASSYTDPITLGTDTQYF | TGTGCCAGCAGTTATACAGATCCGATCACTCTAGGCACAGATACGCAGTATTTT
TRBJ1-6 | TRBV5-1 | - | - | CASSLGTATYNSPLHF | TGCGCCAGCAGCTTGGGCACAGCGACCTATAATTCACCCCTCCACTTT
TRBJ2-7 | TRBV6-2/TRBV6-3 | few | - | CASSYGLGATYEQYF | TGTGCCAGCAGTTACGGTCTAGGGGCGACCTACGAGCAGTACTTC
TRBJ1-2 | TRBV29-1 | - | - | CSVRYSNYGYTF | TGCAGCGTTCGGTACTCTAACTATGGCTACACCTTC
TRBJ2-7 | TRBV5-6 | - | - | CASSPTEYYEQYF | TGTGCCAGCAGCCCTACAGAATACTACGAGCAGTACTTC
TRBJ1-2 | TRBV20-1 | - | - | CSAKTGAGANYGYTF | TGCAGTGCAAAAACTGGGGCGGGAGCTAACTATGGCTACACCTTC
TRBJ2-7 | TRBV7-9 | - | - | CASSIDWDEQYF | TGTGCCAGCAGCATAGATTGGGACGAGCAGTACTTC
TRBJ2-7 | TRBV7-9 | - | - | CASSLNSSYEQYF | TGTGCCAGCAGCTTGAACAGCTCCTACGAGCAGTACTTC
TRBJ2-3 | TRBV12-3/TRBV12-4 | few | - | CASSYLGRLGTDTQYF | TGTGCCAGCAGCTACCTGGGACGCCTGGGGACAGATACGCAGTATTTT
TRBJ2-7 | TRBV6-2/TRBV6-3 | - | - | CASSYGQSRTSEQYF | TGTGCCAGCAGTTACGGGCAGAGTCGGACGAGCGAGCAGTACTTC
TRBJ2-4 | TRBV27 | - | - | CASSPGLSYKQYF | TGTGCCAGCAGTCCCGGACTGAGCTACAAGCAGTACTTC
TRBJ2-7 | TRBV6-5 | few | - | CASSYTGNNEQYF | TGTGCCAGCAGTTATACAGGGAACAACGAGCAGTACTTC
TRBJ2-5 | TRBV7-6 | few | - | CASTTRPQRGETQYF | TGTGCCAGCACCACCCGACCCCAGCGAGGAGAGACCCAGTACTTC
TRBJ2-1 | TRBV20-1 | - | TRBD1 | CSARGGQGLFF | TGCAGTGCTAGGGGGGGACAGGGGTTGTTCTTC
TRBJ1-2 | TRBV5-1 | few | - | CASSQGANYGYTF | TGCGCCAGCAGCCAGGGAGCTAACTATGGCTACACCTTC
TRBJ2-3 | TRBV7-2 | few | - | CASSFSFTDTQYF | TGTGCCAGCAGCTTCTCCTTCACAGATACGCAGTATTTT
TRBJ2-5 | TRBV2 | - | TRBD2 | CASSIVAGGPRETQYF | TGTGCCAGCAGTATAGTAGCGGGGGGGCCGAGGGAGACCCAGTACTTC
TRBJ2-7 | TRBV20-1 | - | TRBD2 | CSARTSGGAYNEQYF | TGCAGTGCTAGGACTAGCGGGGGCGCCTACAATGAGCAGTACTTC
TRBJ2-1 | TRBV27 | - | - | CASSLVKAGRSYNEQFF | TGTGCCAGCAGTTTAGTGAAGGCGGGCCGCTCCTACAATGAGCAGTTCTTC
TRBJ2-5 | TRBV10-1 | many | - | CASTRDEYQETQYF | TGCGCCAGCACTAGAGATGAGTATCAAGAGACCCAGTACTTC
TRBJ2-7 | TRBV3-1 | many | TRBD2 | CASSQDPGLAGEQYF | TGTGCCAGCAGCCAAGACCCCGGACTAGCTGGCGAGCAGTACTTC
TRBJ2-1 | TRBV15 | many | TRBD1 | CATSRVGGQTNNEQFF | TGTGCCACCAGCAGAGTAGGGGGACAGACGAACAATGAGCAGTTCTTC
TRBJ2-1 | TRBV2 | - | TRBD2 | CASSPSGTSFTEQFF | TGTGCCAGCAGCCCCTCCGGGACTAGCTTCACTGAGCAGTTCTTC
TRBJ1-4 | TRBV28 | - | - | CASSRAGVGEKLFF | TGTGCCAGCAGTAGGGCAGGGGTGGGGGAAAAACTGTTTTTT
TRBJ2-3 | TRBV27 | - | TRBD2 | CASSFGAGGHTDTQYF | TGTGCCAGCAGTTTTGGGGCGGGAGGGCACACAGATACGCAGTATTTT
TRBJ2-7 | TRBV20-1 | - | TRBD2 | CSARDKRLAGHSSYEQYF | TGCAGTGCTAGAGATAAGAGGCTAGCGGGCCATAGCTCCTACGAGCAGTACTTC